This T cell receptor (beta chain) was obtained from a study of blood T cell repertoires in COVID-19. Study-level background: Researchers got acute and convalescent COVID-19 samples from the United States, Italy and Spain. The cDNA or gDNA used as material had been derived from T cells, B-cell-depleted T cells, or PBMCs.

Original data processing: Reference gene primer amplification in the assay estimated nucleated cell counts. Only in-frame clones appear in the TCRdb table, and some are missing; sequencing was by immunoSEQ multiplex PCR. D and trimming were read from the DNA, whereas the V and J calls and clone size are those reported in that table. This sample yields about 220,000 clones, of which about 80% are seen a single time; roughly 3% belongs to the top ten. The CDR3 sequence is 15 residues long. Germline V CDR1 and CDR2: SGHTA, FQGTGA. V lost 2 bases to trimming and J lost 7 bases, with 14 bases between them.

The chain couples TRBV7-3 to TRBJ2-2, with D uncertain. Source material: peripheral blood. The clonotype was recovered from a woman in her 30s who had recovered from COVID-19. In DNA, the CDR3 is TGTGCCAGCAGCTTATATCTAGTCGATAACGGGGAGCTGTTTTTT. This encodes CASSLYLVDNGELFF.